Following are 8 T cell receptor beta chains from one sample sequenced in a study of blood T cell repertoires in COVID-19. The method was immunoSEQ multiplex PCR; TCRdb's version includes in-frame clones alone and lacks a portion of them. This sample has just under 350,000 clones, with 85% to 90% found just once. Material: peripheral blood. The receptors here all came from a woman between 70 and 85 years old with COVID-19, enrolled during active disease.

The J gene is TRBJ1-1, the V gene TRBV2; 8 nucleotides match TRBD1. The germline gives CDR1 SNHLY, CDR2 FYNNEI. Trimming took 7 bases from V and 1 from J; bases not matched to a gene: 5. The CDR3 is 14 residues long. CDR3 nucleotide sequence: TGTGCCAGCATTGCCGGGACAGGGAACACTGAAGCTTTCTTT. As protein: CASIAGTGNTEAFF.

The CDR3 nucleotides are TGTGCCAGCAGCCCTAACAGGGGGACTAATGAAAAACTGTTTTTT. Residues: CASSPNRGTNEKLFF. The rearrangement joins TRBV13 to TRBJ1-4, with 8 bases aligning to TRBD1. After removal of 5 bases from V and 2 bases from J, the junction contained 4 bases not matched to a gene. CDR1 PRHDT and CDR2 FYEKMQ come from the germline V gene (reference sequence). There are 15 residues in the CDR3.

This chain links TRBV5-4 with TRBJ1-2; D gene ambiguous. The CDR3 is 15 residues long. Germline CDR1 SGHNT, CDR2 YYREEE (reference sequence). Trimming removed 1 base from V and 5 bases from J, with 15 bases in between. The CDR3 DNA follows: TGTGCCAGCAGCTTGACTACCGGTATCCAATATGGCTACACCTTC. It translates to CASSLTTGIQYGYTF.

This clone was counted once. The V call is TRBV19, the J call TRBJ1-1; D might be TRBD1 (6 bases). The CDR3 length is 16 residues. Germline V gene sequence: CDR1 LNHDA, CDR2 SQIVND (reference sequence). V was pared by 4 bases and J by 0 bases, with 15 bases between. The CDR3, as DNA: TGTGCCAGTAGTACGCGCCTGGACAGCCTGAACACTGAAGCTTTCTTT. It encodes CASSTRLDSLNTEAFF.

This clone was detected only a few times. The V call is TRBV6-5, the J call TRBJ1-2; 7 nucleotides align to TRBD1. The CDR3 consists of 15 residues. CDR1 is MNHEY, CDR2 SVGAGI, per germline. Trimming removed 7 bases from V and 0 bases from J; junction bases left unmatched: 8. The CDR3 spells CASTRDSETNYGYTF. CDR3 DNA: TGTGCCAGCACCCGGGACAGCGAAACTAACTATGGCTACACCTTC.

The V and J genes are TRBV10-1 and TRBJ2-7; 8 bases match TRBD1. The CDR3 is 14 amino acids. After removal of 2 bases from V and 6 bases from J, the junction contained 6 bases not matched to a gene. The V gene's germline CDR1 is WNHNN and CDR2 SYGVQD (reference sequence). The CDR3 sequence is CASSEGRGRSEQYF. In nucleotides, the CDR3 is TGCGCCAGCAGTGAGGGCAGGGGGCGCAGCGAGCAGTACTTC.

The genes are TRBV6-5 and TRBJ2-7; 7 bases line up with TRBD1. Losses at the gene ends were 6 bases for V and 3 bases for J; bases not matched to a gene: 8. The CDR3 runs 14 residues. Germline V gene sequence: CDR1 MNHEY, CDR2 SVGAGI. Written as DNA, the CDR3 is TGTGCCAGCAGCAGTCGGGACAGCGTCTACGAGCAGTACTTC. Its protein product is CASSSRDSVYEQYF.

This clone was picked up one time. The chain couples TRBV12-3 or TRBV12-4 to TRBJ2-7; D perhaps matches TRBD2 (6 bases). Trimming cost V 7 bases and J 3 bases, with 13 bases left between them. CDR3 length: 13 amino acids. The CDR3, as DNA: TGTGCCAGCAACTACGACGGGGGCTACGAGCAGTACTTC. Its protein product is CASNYDGGYEQYF.